Listed here is a single T cell receptor (beta chain). Its specific antigen is unknown. No base qualities exist here, and no much larger clone lies one base off it. Its CDR3 holds 13 amino acids, cysteine through phenylalanine. Only CDR3 DNA remains: 39 bases, in frame from the first base. The germline ends are 4 bases apart after V is trimmed by 3 bases and J by 2 bases. CDR1 MDHEN and CDR2 SYDVKM are derived from the germline V gene. These data belong to a study of blood T cell repertoires in COVID-19 (dated by TCRdb to the early 2020s). The study in broad terms: Collaborator samples came from the United States, Italy and Spain and covered acute and convalescent phases of COVID-19. The prospective study material was composed of cDNA or gDNA derived from T cells, B-cell-depleted T cells, or PBMCs. Deeply sampled blood TCRbeta repertoires from subjects exposed to, actively infected with, or recovered from COVID-19 were included in the dataset. The repertoires were released in a freely available public database intended as a resource for research on the immune response to SARS-CoV-2. Samples came from the ongoing ImmuneRACE study (first 160 participants) plus 1,254 subjects from 6 global collaborators. Nearly every sample came with metadata listing a de-identified subject ID, COVID-19 status, age in years and sex. Where HLA class I and class II types were available, the types were taken from metadata supplied by the sample provider, not from assay-based typing. Overall study outcomes, separate from this receptor: Clinical and demographic metadata were provided uncurated, with the amount varying by source and participant.

Another Seattle source contributed samples from volunteer blood donors who had recovered from COVID-19. Each collaborating institution followed its own protocols to collect whole blood in K2EDTA tubes. Collaborator samples were shipped for TCRbeta analysis as frozen whole blood, isolated PBMCs, or DNA extracted from either sample type. TCRbeta CDR3 regions were amplified from genomic DNA using the immunoSEQ Assay, a bias-controlled multiplex PCR. Turning to the authors' computational methods: The number of nucleated cells in each sample was estimated from the amplification of reference gene primers within the assay. To quantify the absolute abundance of each unique TCRbeta CDR3 rearrangement, sequence reads were collapsed and filtered. Productive Simpson clonality was computed per sample as the square root of Simpson's diversity index over productive rearrangements. Sourced from immuneACCESS, this table was stored by TCRdb with only in-frame sequences that have V and J called. A share of the clones is absent; for the studies checked, an unresolved V gene accounts for under half, and the remainder has no known explanation. That table supplies the V and J calls and clone size; D and trimming were determined from the DNA. This sample lists around 120,000 clones; 70% to 90% were detected once. About 8% of the sample goes to the ten largest clones.

The sequenced material came from peripheral blood. This TCR was recovered from a man aged 70-80 years who had recovered from COVID-19. The rearrangement combines TRBV28 with TRBJ2-2, with the D gene too uncertain to name. The CDR3 here reads CASSLSNTGELFF. The base sequence is TGTGCCAGCAGTTTGAGTAACACCGGGGAGCTGTTTTTT.